Presented here are 23 T cell receptor beta chains from one specimen sequenced in a study of cytomegalovirus exposure and HLA in healthy donors (dated by TCRdb to between 2016 and 2019). Preparation of the library involved the immunoSEQ multiplex PCR assay. For the multiplex PCR, a mixture combining 60 forward primers for TCR Vbeta segments and 13 reverse primers for TCR Jbeta segments was used. TCRdb re-hosts the immuneACCESS table, in-frame sequences only. Its copies lack some clones; in the studies checked, an unresolved V gene accounts for under half of them, and the cause for the rest is not known. Counted in this sample were about 100,000 clones; 65% to 80% of them appeared once. The ten largest make up around 1.9% of the sample. The source material was PBMCs. Receptors were obtained from a woman between 40 and 55 years old in good health and CMV-seronegative.

This rearrangement joins TRBV6-1 to TRBJ1-5, with 9 nucleotides matching TRBD1. Unmatched junction bases numbered 4, after V lost 3 bases and J lost 7 bases. Germline V gives CDR1 MNHNS, CDR2 SASEGT. The CDR3 covers 14 residues. The CDR3 loop is CASSEDRGYQPQHF. As DNA, the CDR3 is TGTGCCAGCAGTGAGGACAGGGGTTACCAGCCCCAGCATTTT.

The chain has TRBV28 and TRBJ2-7; D is unresolved. The ends were cut back, 1 base at V and 1 base at J, with 14 bases in the middle. Germline V gives CDR1 MDHEN, CDR2 SYDVKM. The CDR3 runs to 16 residues. Written as DNA, the CDR3 is TGTGCCAGCAGTTTATCCTTACAAGTCCCATCCTACGAGCAGTACTTC. Its protein is CASSLSLQVPSYEQYF.

V and J are TRBV6-5 and TRBJ2-3, with TRBD1 matching over 9 bases. Germline V gene data show CDR1 as MNHEY and CDR2 as SVGAGI. Trimming at V came to 5 bases and at J to 6 bases, leaving 6 bases not matched to a gene. This CDR3 contains 14 residues. CDR3: CASSPDRGRDTQYF. The CDR3 region has the DNA TGTGCCAGCAGTCCTGACAGGGGGAGGGATACGCAGTATTTT.

Notes on this clone: In the same sample, other DNA sequences code for this CDR3. This sequence joins TRBV7-9 and TRBJ2-2; 8 nucleotides align to TRBD1. V gave up 5 bases and J gave up 3 bases; unmatched junction bases: 2. The CDR3 sequence is 14 residues long. From germline, CDR1 is SEHNR and CDR2 FQNEAQ (reference sequence). CDR3 bases: TGTGCCAGCAGCCCGGACAGGGACACCGGGGAGCTGTTTTTT. It translates to CASSPDRDTGELFF. The whole variable domain, filled in from reference TRBV7-9 and TRBJ2-2, reads DTGVSQNPRHKITKRGQNVTFRCDPISEHNRLYWYRQTLGQGPEFLTYFQNEAQLEKSRLLSDRFSAERPKGSFSTLEIQRTEQGDSAMYLCASSPDRDTGELFFGEGSRLTVL.

The genes are TRBV11-1 and TRBJ2-3; 12 nucleotides match TRBD2. This CDR3 is 16 amino acids long. Germline trimming cut 3 bases from V and 2 bases from J; bases unmatched to any gene: 3. From germline, CDR1 is SGHAT and CDR2 FQDESV (reference sequence). The CDR3 DNA is TGTGCCAGCAGCTTCCGACTAGCGGGAGACACAGATACGCAGTATTTT. Encoded protein: CASSFRLAGDTDTQYF.

The CDR3 here is CASSFFSTEAFF. The CDR3 region has the DNA TGTGCCAGCAGCTTCTTTTCCACTGAAGCTTTCTTT. The J gene is TRBJ1-1, the V gene TRBV11-1, with no clear D. With 3 bases removed from V and 4 bases from J, the gap between germline ends came to 6 bases. Germline V gene lookup returns CDR1 SGHAT and CDR2 FQDESV (reference sequence). The CDR3 is 12 residues long.

The chain recombines TRBV4-1 with TRBJ2-7; D is possibly TRBD2 (6 bases). V shed 0 bases and J shed 6 bases, with 18 bases lying between them. This CDR3 spans 16 amino acids. Germline lookup yields CDR1 MGHRA and CDR2 YSYEKL. The CDR3 sequence is CASSQDPFPGSSEQYF. CDR3 nucleotide sequence: TGCGCCAGCAGCCAAGATCCTTTTCCCGGGAGTAGCGAGCAGTACTTC.

The chain is built from TRBV2 and TRBJ2-2; D gene unclear. The CDR3 spans 14 residues. Between the trimmed V and J ends, which lost 3 bases and 5 bases, there was a span of 10 bases. Germline lookup yields CDR1 SNHLY and CDR2 FYNNEI. CDR3 residues: CASSESRWTGELFF. CDR3 nucleotides: TGTGCCAGCAGTGAGAGTCGGTGGACCGGGGAGCTGTTTTTT.

This CDR3 reads CASSLRLAGTSTDTQYF. In DNA form, the CDR3 reads TGCGCCAGCAGCTTGCGACTAGCGGGGACTAGCACAGATACGCAGTATTTT. The chain combines TRBV5-1 with TRBJ2-3; TRBD2 matches 11 bases. CDR3 length: 17 amino acids. The V gene end was trimmed by 1 base and the J gene end by 0 bases; junction bases not matched to a gene: 4. Germline V gene data show CDR1 as SGHRS and CDR2 as YFSETQ.

V usage is TRBV11-2 and J usage is TRBJ2-3, with 8 nucleotides matching TRBD2. V lost 4 bases and J lost 4; bases outside the gene matches: 7. The germline CDR1 and CDR2 sequences are SGHAT and FQNNGV. This CDR3 spans 15 amino acids. In DNA form, the CDR3 reads TGTGCCAGCAGCTCTTGGACTAGCAGGTCAGATACGCAGTATTTT. Translation gives CASSSWTSRSDTQYF.

For the CDR3, the DNA is TGTGCCAGCAGGACCCGTCGGAGGGGCGCGAGTGAAAAACTGTTTTTT. Encoded protein: CASRTRRRGASEKLFF. The chain uses TRBV28 and TRBJ1-4, with D possibly being TRBD1 (5 bases). Per germline, CDR1 MDHEN and CDR2 SYDVKM. V lost 6 bases and J 7 bases, leaving 21 bases between the germline ends. The CDR3 runs 16 residues.

The chain links TRBV4-2 to TRBJ2-5, with 14 bases matching TRBD2. The CDR3 totals 18 residues. Per the germline V gene, CDR1 is LGHNA and CDR2 is YNFKEQ. V shed 5 bases and J 7 bases; nucleotides not matched to a gene: 15. The CDR3 region is CASSSSGTSGGPAGTQYF. DNA of the CDR3: TGTGCCAGCAGCTCATCCGGGACTAGCGGGGGCCCGGCCGGGACCCAGTACTTC.

The CDR3 spells CASSFGAGSAFF. The CDR3 nucleotides are TGTGCCAGCAGTTTTGGGGCAGGGTCAGCTTTCTTT. The chain recombines TRBV28 with TRBJ1-1; D perhaps matches TRBD1 (5 bases). Trimming shortened V by 3 bases and J by 10 bases, and 12 bases separated the two germline ends. Germline CDR1 is MDHEN and CDR2 is SYDVKM. CDR3 length: 12 amino acids. Looking up the rest from reference TRBV28 and TRBJ1-1 gives the full variable domain: DVKVTQSSRYLVKRTGEKVFLECVQDMDHENMFWYRQDPGLGLRLIYFSYDVKMKEKGDIPEGYSVSREKKERFSLILESASTNQTSMYLCASSFGAGSAFFGQGTRLTVV.

As for this clone: Other DNA sequences in this sample translate to the same CDR3. The chain combines TRBV27 with TRBJ2-1; possible D gene TRBD2, 7 bases. Trimming took off 2 bases at V and 0 bases at J, with 17 bases between the two ends. CDR3 length equals 18 residues. Germline V gives CDR1 MNHEY, CDR2 SMNVEV (reference sequence). The CDR3 nucleotides read TGTGCCAGCAGTTTAGCGGTGGGGGGGGCCTACTCCTACAATGAGCAGTTCTTC. It is translated as CASSLAVGGAYSYNEQFF.

This chain joins TRBV10-1 and TRBJ2-1; a possible D gene is TRBD1 (5 bases). The germline gives CDR1 WNHNN, CDR2 SYGVQD (reference sequence). The CDR3 spans 16 residues. V dropped 3 bases and J dropped 1 base, with 13 bases sitting between them. The CDR3 protein is CASSEIGADSYNEQFF. The CDR3 DNA sequence: TGCGCCAGCAGTGAAATTGGGGCGGATTCCTACAATGAGCAGTTCTTC.

The chain combines TRBV27 with TRBJ2-3; 7 bases agree with TRBD2. The CDR3 covers 16 residues. Germline CDR1 reads MNHEY; CDR2 reads SMNVEV (reference sequence). J was trimmed by 6 bases and V by 0 bases; bases with no gene match: 9. Written as DNA, the CDR3 is TGTGCCAGCAGTTTATCGAAGGCGGGGAGGGGTGATACGCAGTATTTT. Protein product: CASSLSKAGRGDTQYF.

This clone has just a few counts. The V gene is TRBV5-1, the J gene TRBJ2-1; 7 bases are shared with TRBD1. The ends lost 0 bases at V and 6 bases at J; junction bases unmatched: 12. CDR1 is SGHRS, CDR2 YFSETQ, per germline. There are 17 residues in the CDR3. CDR3 DNA sequence: TGCGCCAGCAGCTTGGACAGGGGACGGCTACAATCCAATGAGCAGTTCTTC. Its protein is CASSLDRGRLQSNEQFF. Full variable domain (missing parts from reference TRBV5-1 and TRBJ2-1): KAGVTQTPRYLIKTRGQQVTLSCSPISGHRSVSWYQQTPGQGLQFLFEYFSETQRNKGNFPGRFSGRQFSNSRSEMNVSTLELGDSALYLCASSLDRGRLQSNEQFFGPGTRLTVL.

The CDR3 region is CATSRDLGPGTSGTETQYF. CDR3 nucleotides: TGTGCCACCAGCAGAGATTTGGGACCAGGGACTAGCGGGACTGAGACCCAGTACTTC. The chain recombines TRBV15 with TRBJ2-5; 13 positions match TRBD2. This CDR3 comprises 19 residues. CDR1 LNHNV and CDR2 YYDKDF come from the germline V gene (reference sequence). With V trimmed by 0 bases and J by 5 bases, 12 bases remained unmatched.

The rearrangement links TRBV28 to TRBJ2-7; TRBD2 matches 13 bases. V shed 7 bases, J shed 2 bases, and the junction held 8 bases outside the gene matches. Per the germline V gene, CDR1 is MDHEN and CDR2 is SYDVKM. The CDR3 has 16 residues. This CDR3 reads CASTTSGRAPTYEQYF. The CDR3 DNA follows: TGTGCCAGCACTACTAGCGGGAGGGCCCCGACCTACGAGCAGTACTTC. Full variable domain (remainder filled in from reference TRBV28 and TRBJ2-7): DVKVTQSSRYLVKRTGEKVFLECVQDMDHENMFWYRQDPGLGLRLIYFSYDVKMKEKGDIPEGYSVSREKKERFSLILESASTNQTSMYLCASTTSGRAPTYEQYFGPGTRLTVT.

The gene calls are TRBV4-2 and TRBJ2-5; tentatively, D is TRBD2 (6 bases). From germline, CDR1 is LGHNA and CDR2 YNFKEQ. The CDR3 is made up of 16 amino acids. V lost 5 bases to trimming and J lost 5 bases, with 21 bases between them. CDR3 in amino acids: CASSDGTPILGETQYF. CDR3 nucleotide sequence: TGTGCCAGCAGCGACGGGACTCCCATTCTGGGGGAGACCCAGTACTTC.

CDR3 sequence (DNA): TGTGCCAGCAGCGAACAGGGGGTCACTAATGAAAAACTGTTTTTT. This sequence encodes CASSEQGVTNEKLFF. V is TRBV9 and J is TRBJ1-4; 8 nucleotides line up with TRBD1. Germline values: CDR1 SGDLS, CDR2 YYNGEE. CDR3 length: 15 residues. Unmatched junction bases numbered 3, after V lost 3 bases and J lost 2 bases.

V and J are TRBV29-1 and TRBJ2-1; perhaps TRBD2 as D (8 bases). The CDR3 covers 14 residues. V lost 6 bases and J lost 2, with 14 bases in between. CDR1 SQVTM and CDR2 ANQGSEA come from the germline V gene. CDR3 sequence: CSVTGTSTYNEQFF. The DNA for the CDR3 is TGCAGCGTGACAGGGACTAGTACCTACAATGAGCAGTTCTTC.

This chain links TRBV19 with TRBJ2-3, with 11 positions matching TRBD2. Trimming took 6 bases from V and 2 from J; bases not matched to a gene: 7. The CDR3 has 16 amino acids. CDR1 is LNHDA and CDR2 is SQIVND in the germline V gene (reference sequence). CDR3 residues: CASSNRLAGHTDTQYF. The DNA for the CDR3 is TGTGCCAGTAGCAACAGACTAGCGGGGCACACAGATACGCAGTATTTT.